The sequence of this T cell receptor beta chain was determined in a study of cytomegalovirus exposure and HLA in healthy donors. The donors gave bone marrow, and they were healthy. At sampling all donors were nominally healthy, likely with unrecorded immune exposures. This CDR3 is 14 amino acids long. V was trimmed by 1 base and J by 11 bases, leaving 18 bases between them. Germline V gene data show CDR1 as SGHDT and CDR2 as YYEEEE. It was with 60 Vbeta and 13 Jbeta primers that the PCR ran. Clones were read by immunoSEQ multiplex PCR, and TCRdb kept only the in-frame ones, dropping some. The sample consists of over 150,000 clones, 70% to 85% of them appearing once. General observations from the study: In a later analysis, at a false discovery rate of 0.05, 16,951 TCR beta sequences matched HLA alleles. One variant, a missense change in DCLRE1C, was linked in a later analysis to TCR beta V- and J-gene trimming.

To note about this clone: Antigen specificity is unknown.

The sample was PBMCs. The chain employs TRBV5-6 and TRBJ1-1; no clear D. The sequence was obtained from a boy aged 2 to 9 in good health and CMV-seronegative. This chain's CDR3 is CASSLFNGRRGAFF. In nucleotides, the CDR3 is TGTGCCAGCAGCTTGTTTAATGGGAGACGTGGGGCTTTCTTT.